The present T cell receptor (beta chain) was sequenced within a study of OX40 agonist ivuxolimab in advanced cancers. Study-level background: Of mixed ages from about 23 to 85 and averaging about 65 years, the group was roughly 83% male.

Patients with autoimmune history or systemic immunosuppression were excluded. Measured with immunoSEQ multiplex PCR; TCRdb has only the in-frame clones, and not every one. The sample yields some 50,000 clones, 75% to 80% seen once. CDR1 is MNHNS, CDR2 SASEGT, per germline. Trimming stripped 3 bases from V and 2 bases from J, with 13 bases between. This CDR3 contains 15 residues. A word on this clone: Its antigen remains unknown.

Study conclusions and caveats: In the 0.1 to 3.0 mg/kg range, CD4+ and CD8+ blood T cells had expanded clonally by week 6.

Specimen: CD4+ or CD8+ T cells sorted from blood, collected in a trial of the OX40 agonist ivuxolimab. The rearrangement links TRBV6-1 to TRBJ1-2, with D unclear. This sequence originates from an adult with an advanced solid tumor such as melanoma, head and neck, liver or kidney cancer. The CDR3, as DNA: TGTGCCAGCAGTGATTTTACGGGCCCCAACTATGGCTACACCTTC. This gives the protein CASSDFTGPNYGYTF.